This T cell receptor (beta chain) was found in a study of blood T cell repertoires in COVID-19. The CDR3 sequence is 14 residues long. Germline V lookup: CDR1 SGHVS, CDR2 FQNEAQ. V gave up 2 bases and J gave up 8 bases, with 12 bases separating them. The assay was immunoSEQ multiplex PCR, and TCRdb's table has in-frame clones only and misses some. The sample carries some 29,000 clones, about 88% recorded once. This sequence joins TRBV7-8 and TRBJ1-4, with D perhaps TRBD1 (6 bases). The receptor was isolated from a human donor in a cohort sampled during active COVID-19. The sequencing sample was made of peripheral blood. The CDR3: CASSLTAGVEKLFF. CDR3 DNA: TGTGCCAGCAGCTTAACGGCAGGGGTAGAAAAACTGTTTTTT. Complete variable domain (other parts from reference TRBV7-8 and TRBJ1-4): GAGVSQSPRYKVAKRGQDVALRCDPISGHVSLFWYQQALGQGPEFLTYFQNEAQLDKSGLPSDRFFAERPEGSVSTLKIQRTQQEDSAVYLCASSLTAGVEKLFFGSGTQLSVL.